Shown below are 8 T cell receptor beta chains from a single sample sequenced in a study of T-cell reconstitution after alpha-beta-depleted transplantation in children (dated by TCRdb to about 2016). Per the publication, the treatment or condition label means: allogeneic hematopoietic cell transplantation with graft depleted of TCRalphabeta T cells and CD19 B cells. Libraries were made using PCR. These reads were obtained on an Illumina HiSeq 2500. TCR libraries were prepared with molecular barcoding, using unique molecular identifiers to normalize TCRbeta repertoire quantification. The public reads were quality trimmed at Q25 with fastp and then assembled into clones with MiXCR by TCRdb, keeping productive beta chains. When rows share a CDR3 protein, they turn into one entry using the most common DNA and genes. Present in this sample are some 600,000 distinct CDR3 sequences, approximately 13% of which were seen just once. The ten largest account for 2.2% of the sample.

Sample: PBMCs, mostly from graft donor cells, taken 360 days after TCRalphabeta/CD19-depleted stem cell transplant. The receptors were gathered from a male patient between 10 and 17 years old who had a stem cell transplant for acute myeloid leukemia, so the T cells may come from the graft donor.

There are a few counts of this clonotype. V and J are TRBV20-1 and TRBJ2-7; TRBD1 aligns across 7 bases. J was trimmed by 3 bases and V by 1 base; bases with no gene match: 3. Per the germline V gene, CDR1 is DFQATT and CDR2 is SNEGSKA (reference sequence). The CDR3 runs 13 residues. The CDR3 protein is CSARGGGHYEQYF. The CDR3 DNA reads TGCAGTGCTAGAGGAGGGGGCCACTACGAGCAGTACTTC.

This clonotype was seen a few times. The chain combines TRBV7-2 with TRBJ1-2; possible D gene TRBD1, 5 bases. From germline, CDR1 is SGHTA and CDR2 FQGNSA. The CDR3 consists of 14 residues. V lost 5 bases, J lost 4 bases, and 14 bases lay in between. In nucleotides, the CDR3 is TGTGCCAGCAGCCGCCAGGGCGGGCCCTATGGCTACACCTTC. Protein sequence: CASSRQGGPYGYTF. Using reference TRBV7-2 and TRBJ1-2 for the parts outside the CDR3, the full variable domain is GAGVSQSPSNKVTEKGKDVELRCDPISGHTALYWYRQSLGQGLEFLIYFQGNSAPDKSGLPSDRFSAERTGGSVSTLTIQRTQQEDSAVYLCASSRQGGPYGYTFGSGTRLTVV.

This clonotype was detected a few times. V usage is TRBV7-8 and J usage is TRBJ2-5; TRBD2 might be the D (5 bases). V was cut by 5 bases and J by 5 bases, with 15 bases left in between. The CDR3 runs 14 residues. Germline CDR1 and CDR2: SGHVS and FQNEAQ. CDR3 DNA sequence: TGTGCCAGCAGCCGGGGATGGGCCAGGGAGACCCAGTACTTC. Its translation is CASSRGWARETQYF. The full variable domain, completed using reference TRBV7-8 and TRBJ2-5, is GAGVSQSPRYKVAKRGQDVALRCDPISGHVSLFWYQQALGQGPEFLTYFQNEAQLDKSGLPSDRFFAERPEGSVSTLKIQRTQQEDSAVYLCASSRGWARETQYFGPGTRLLVL.

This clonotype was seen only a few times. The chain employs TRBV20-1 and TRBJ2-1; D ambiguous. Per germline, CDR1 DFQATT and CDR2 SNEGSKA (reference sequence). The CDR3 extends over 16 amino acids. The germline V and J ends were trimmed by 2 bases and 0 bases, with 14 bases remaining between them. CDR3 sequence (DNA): TGCAGTGCTAGAAGCCCCCAGCAACTCTCCTACAATGAGCAGTTCTTC. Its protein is CSARSPQQLSYNEQFF.

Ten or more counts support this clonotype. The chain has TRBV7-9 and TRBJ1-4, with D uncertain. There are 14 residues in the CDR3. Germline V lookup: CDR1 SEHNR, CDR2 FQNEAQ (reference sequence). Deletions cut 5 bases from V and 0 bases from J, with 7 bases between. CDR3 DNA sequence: TGTGCCAGCAGCCCGATCGCAACTAATGAAAAACTGTTTTTT. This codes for CASSPIATNEKLFF.

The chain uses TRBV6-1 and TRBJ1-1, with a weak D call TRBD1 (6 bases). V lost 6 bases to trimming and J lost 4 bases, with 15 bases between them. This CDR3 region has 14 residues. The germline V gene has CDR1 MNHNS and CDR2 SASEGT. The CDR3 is CASRTGSWGTEAFF. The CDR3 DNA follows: TGTGCCAGCAGAACAGGGAGTTGGGGCACTGAAGCTTTCTTT.

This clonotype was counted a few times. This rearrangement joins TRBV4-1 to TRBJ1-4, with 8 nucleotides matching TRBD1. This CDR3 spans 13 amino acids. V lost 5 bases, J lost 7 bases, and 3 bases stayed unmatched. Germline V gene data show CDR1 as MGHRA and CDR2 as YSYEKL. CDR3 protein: CASSKDRVEKLFF. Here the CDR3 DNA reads TGCGCCAGCAGCAAGGACAGGGTTGAAAAACTGTTTTTT.

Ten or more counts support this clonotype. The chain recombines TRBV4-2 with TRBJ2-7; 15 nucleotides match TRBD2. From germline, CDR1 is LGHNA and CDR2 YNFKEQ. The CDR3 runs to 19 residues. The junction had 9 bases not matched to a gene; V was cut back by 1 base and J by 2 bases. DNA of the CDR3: TGTGCCAGCAGCCAAGGAGATGGACTAGCGGGAGGGTTTGCCTACGAGCAGTACTTC. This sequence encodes CASSQGDGLAGGFAYEQYF.